This TCR beta chain was found in a study of shared clonotypes between healthy human individuals. Terminally differentiated effector memory CD45RA+ cells were left out of the naive CD8 fraction, which was CD45RO-negative and positively selected for CCR7. Free of recent acute infections or vaccinations, the donors were healthy HIV-negative adults. A word on this clone: Other DNA sequences in this specimen translate into the identical CDR3.

Sequencing was performed with immunoSEQ multiplex PCR; in TCRdb, only in-frame clones are kept and a portion is missing. Of approximately 2,000,000 clones in the sample, about 93% were seen once. The CDR3 is 14 residues long. V gave up 3 bases and J gave up 3 bases; unmatched junction bases: 5. CDR1 and CDR2 from the germline V gene are SGDLS and YYNGEE. The chain recombines TRBV9 with TRBJ2-5, with 7 positions matching TRBD1. Sequenced sample: naive CD8+ T cells from PBMCs. This clonotype originated in a man younger than 35 in good health. Some clones in this sample may be carry-over from other donors' samples. DNA of the CDR3: TGTGCCAGCAGCGCCGGGACAGCCGAAGAGACCCAGTACTTC. Amino acid sequence: CASSAGTAEETQYF.